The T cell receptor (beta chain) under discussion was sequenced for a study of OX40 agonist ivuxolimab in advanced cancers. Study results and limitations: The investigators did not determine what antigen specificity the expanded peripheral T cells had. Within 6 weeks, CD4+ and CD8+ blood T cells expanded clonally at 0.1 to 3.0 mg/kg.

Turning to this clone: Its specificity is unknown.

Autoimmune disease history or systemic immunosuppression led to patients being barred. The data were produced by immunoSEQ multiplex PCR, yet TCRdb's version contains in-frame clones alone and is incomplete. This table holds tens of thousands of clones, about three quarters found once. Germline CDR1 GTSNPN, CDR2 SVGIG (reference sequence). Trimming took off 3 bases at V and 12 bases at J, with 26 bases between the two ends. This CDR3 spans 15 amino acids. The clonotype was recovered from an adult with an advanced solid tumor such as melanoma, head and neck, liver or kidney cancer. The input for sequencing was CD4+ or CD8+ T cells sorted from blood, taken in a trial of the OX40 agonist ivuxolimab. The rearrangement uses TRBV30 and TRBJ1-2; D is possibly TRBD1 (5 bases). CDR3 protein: CAWRSSGQGFMANTF. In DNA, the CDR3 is TGTGCCTGGAGATCCTCAGGTCAGGGTTTTATGGCTAACACCTTC.